This paragraph reports one TCR beta chain. This entry comes from a study of blood T cell repertoires in COVID-19. Study summary: In each case, the material was cDNA or gDNA derived from T cells, B-cell-depleted T cells, or PBMCs.

Sequencing was performed with immunoSEQ multiplex PCR; in TCRdb, only in-frame clones are kept and a portion is missing. Among approximately 330,000 clones listed, 87% were seen once. The CDR3 contains 15 residues. V dropped 4 bases and J dropped 0; count of bases not matched to a gene: 3. The germline gives CDR1 LGHNA, CDR2 YSLEER. The chain has TRBV4-3 and TRBJ1-3, with 7 positions matching TRBD1. Sequencing was done on a sample of peripheral blood. The clonotype originates from a man aged 30-40 years with COVID-19, enrolled during active disease. The CDR3 nucleotides are TGCGCCAGCAGCCTCGGGACAGCCTCTGGAAACACCATATATTTT. This sequence encodes CASSLGTASGNTIYF.